Sequencing of this T cell receptor beta chain was carried out in a study of T cells in Graves' hyperthyroidism and ophthalmopathy. Germline CDR1 and CDR2: SGHTA and FQGNSA. CDR3 length equals 15 residues. Trimming took off 3 bases at V and 1 base at J, with 12 bases between the two ends. Researchers barred patients who had uncontrolled infection, other autoimmune disease, pregnancy or lactation. Orbital computed tomography and thyroid ultrasound, together with serum TRAb and thyroxine and clinical symptoms, were used for diagnoses. This clonotype was found many times. Its antigen is unknown. Amplified regions were TCR beta CDR3 sequences from RNA transcripts. First-round RT-PCR with HTBI primers amplified the TCR CDR3 region. TCRdb re-derived calls from the multiplex PCR reads in MiXCR, one entry per CDR3 protein. The data hold 550,000 to 700,000 distinct CDR3 sequences, with about half observed a single time.

Study-level findings and limits: A model built on 13 V-J features separated ophthalmopathy from stable hyperthyroidism. Most thyroid clonotypes with frequency above 0.001 were detected in blood.

This receptor was taken from an adult woman with Graves' disease, either hyperthyroidism or ophthalmopathy (not recorded which). The sample consisted of peripheral blood or thyroid tissue (not recorded which). The chain combines TRBV7-2 with TRBJ1-2; D uncertain. Here the CDR3 reads CASSFSSGLNYGYTF. CDR3 nucleotides: TGTGCCAGCAGCTTTTCTTCCGGACTTAACTATGGCTACACCTTC.